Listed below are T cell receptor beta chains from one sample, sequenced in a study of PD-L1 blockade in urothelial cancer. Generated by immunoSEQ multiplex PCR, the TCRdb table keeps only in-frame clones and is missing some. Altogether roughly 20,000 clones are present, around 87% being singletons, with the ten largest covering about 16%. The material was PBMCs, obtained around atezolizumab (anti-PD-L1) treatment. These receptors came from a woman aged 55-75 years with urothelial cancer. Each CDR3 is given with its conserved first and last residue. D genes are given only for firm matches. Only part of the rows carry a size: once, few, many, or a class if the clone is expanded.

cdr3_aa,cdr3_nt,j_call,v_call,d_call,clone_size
CASSSGQGSTDTQYF,TGTGCCAGCAGCTCGGGACAGGGAAGCACAGATACGCAGTATTTT,TRBJ2-3,TRBV7-9,TRBD1,once
CASIPGHNSYEQYF,TGTGCCAGCATACCGGGACACAACTCCTACGAGCAGTACTTC,TRBJ2-7,TRBV28,.,.
CASSLANEKLFF,TGTGCCAGCAGCTTGGCAAATGAAAAACTGTTTTTT,TRBJ1-4,TRBV7-2,.,.
CSVEVGRAVYEQYF,TGCAGCGTTGAAGTGGGGAGGGCCGTCTACGAGCAGTACTTC,TRBJ2-7,TRBV29-1,TRBD2,few
CASSPTGTGTRDTQYF,TGTGCCAGCAGCCCGACCGGGACAGGGACAAGAGATACGCAGTATTTT,TRBJ2-3,TRBV11-2,TRBD1,few
CSCLGELMTEAFF,TGCAGCTGTCTTGGGGAGCTCATGACTGAAGCTTTCTTT,TRBJ1-1,TRBV29-1,.,.
CASSRPGTGGVGTDTQYF,TGTGCCAGCAGCCGTCCCGGGACAGGGGGCGTCGGCACAGATACGCAGTATTTT,TRBJ2-3,TRBV5-6,TRBD1,.
CASSLERAEKLFF,TGTGCCAGCAGCCTCGAGAGGGCCGAAAAACTGTTTTTT,TRBJ1-4,TRBV6-1,.,.
CASSVGRGSEQYF,TGTGCCAGCAGCGTTGGCAGGGGCAGCGAGCAGTACTTC,TRBJ2-7,TRBV9,.,.
CASSLQTNSYEQYF,TGTGCCAGCAGCTTGCAGACAAACTCCTACGAGCAGTACTTC,TRBJ2-7,TRBV7-9,.,.
CASHSPGLFYEQYF,TGTGCCAGCCATTCCCCAGGGCTCTTCTACGAGCAGTACTTC,TRBJ2-7,TRBV28,.,once
CASSAGQLSYEQYF,TGTGCCAGTTCTGCGGGACAGTTATCCTACGAGCAGTACTTC,TRBJ2-7,TRBV2,.,.
CASSPGSNRRETQYF,TGTGCCAGCAGCCCCGGGTCAAACCGAAGAGAGACCCAGTACTTC,TRBJ2-5,TRBV28,.,.
CASSLSTRPNQPQHF,TGTGCCAGCAGCTTATCTACCAGGCCGAATCAGCCCCAGCATTTT,TRBJ1-5,TRBV7-8,.,.
CASSKDSSSYNEQFF,TGTGCCAGCAGCAAGGACTCTAGCTCCTACAATGAGCAGTTCTTC,TRBJ2-1,TRBV2,.,.
CASSLDRKTGTGGYTF,TGTGCCAGCAGCTTAGACCGAAAAACAGGAACGGGTGGCTACACCTTC,TRBJ1-2,TRBV7-9,.,once
CASSDRGLYQPQHF,TGTGCCAGCAGTGACAGGGGTCTCTATCAGCCCCAGCATTTT,TRBJ1-5,TRBV28,TRBD1,.
CASSLGREQPQHF,TGTGCCAGCAGCTTAGGGAGGGAGCAGCCCCAGCATTTT,TRBJ1-5,TRBV7-2,.,few
CASSVSAGWTEAFF,TGTGCCAGCAGTGTCTCGGCCGGGTGGACTGAAGCTTTCTTT,TRBJ1-1,TRBV6-4,.,.
CASSEAGLTFLNYGYTF,TGTGCCAGTAGTGAGGCCGGACTGACTTTCCTTAACTATGGCTACACCTTC,TRBJ1-2,TRBV19,.,.
CASQLGTYSYNEQFF,TGTGCCAGCCAGTTGGGGACATACTCCTACAATGAGCAGTTCTTC,TRBJ2-1,TRBV28,.,few
CASSSTGGRSEAFF,TGTGCCAGCAGCTCGACAGGGGGCAGGTCTGAAGCTTTCTTT,TRBJ1-1,TRBV11-2,TRBD1,.
CASSFLGGGYTDTQYF,TGTGCCAGCAGCTTTCTTGGGGGAGGGTACACAGATACGCAGTATTTT,TRBJ2-3,TRBV7-3,TRBD2,once
CASSSPGLATYEQYF,TGTGCCAGCAGTTCGCCGGGACTAGCGACCTACGAGCAGTACTTC,TRBJ2-7,TRBV27,TRBD2,.
CASSPGSGLAGGAQEQYF,TGCGCCAGCAGCCCCGGATCGGGACTAGCGGGAGGCGCCCAGGAGCAGTACTTC,TRBJ2-7,TRBV5-1,TRBD2,once
CASSPDRASYEQYF,TGTGCCAGCAGTCCAGACAGGGCTTCCTACGAGCAGTACTTC,TRBJ2-7,TRBV27,TRBD1,.
CASSTTGGSYGYTF,TGTGCCAGTAGTACGACAGGGGGCAGCTATGGCTACACCTTC,TRBJ1-2,TRBV19,TRBD1,once
CASSPGYSGANVLTF,TGTGCCAGCAGCCCCGGTTACTCCGGGGCCAACGTCCTGACTTTC,TRBJ2-6,TRBV11-2,.,.
CASSNRDTGLAGYEQYF,TGTGCCAGCAGCAACCGGGACACGGGACTAGCGGGGTACGAGCAGTACTTC,TRBJ2-7,TRBV28,TRBD2,.
CASSLETSGSLYNEQFF,TGTGCCAGCAGCTTGGAAACTAGCGGGAGCCTATACAATGAGCAGTTCTTC,TRBJ2-1,TRBV5-4,TRBD2,.
CASSFGTGGLYEQYF,TGTGCCAGCAGTTTCGGGACAGGGGGCCTCTACGAGCAGTACTTC,TRBJ2-7,TRBV28,TRBD1,.
CASKGTVQETQYF,TGTGCCAGCAAAGGGACAGTTCAAGAGACCCAGTACTTC,TRBJ2-5,TRBV18,TRBD1,.
CASSWRESFYNEQFF,TGTGCCAGCAGTTGGAGGGAGTCCTTTTACAATGAGCAGTTCTTC,TRBJ2-1,TRBV28,.,.
CASSPPRATTYEQYF,TGTGCCAGCTCACCTCCGAGAGCCACCACCTACGAGCAGTACTTC,TRBJ2-7,TRBV18,.,.
CASSWDTPLGNYGYTF,TGTGCCAGCAGTTGGGACACTCCTTTGGGAAACTATGGCTACACCTTC,TRBJ1-2,TRBV2,.,medium-sized
CASSVTGATGELFF,TGTGCCAGTAGTGTCACAGGGGCCACCGGGGAGCTGTTTTTT,TRBJ2-2,TRBV19,TRBD1,.
CASSRRGGTETQYF,TGTGCCAGCAGCCGCCGAGGAGGGACGGAGACCCAGTACTTC,TRBJ2-5,TRBV5-6,.,once
CASSLGAGGIAYEQYF,TGTGCCAGCAGTTTAGGAGCGGGAGGTATCGCCTACGAGCAGTACTTC,TRBJ2-7,TRBV2,TRBD2,.
CASSLGPPGHRSYNEQFF,TGTGCCAGCAGCTTAGGACCCCCGGGACACCGCTCCTACAATGAGCAGTTCTTC,TRBJ2-1,TRBV7-2,.,.
CASRCAGNQETQYF,TGTGCCAGCAGGTGCGCGGGAAACCAAGAGACCCAGTACTTC,TRBJ2-5,TRBV21-1,.,.
CASSPGLEATGELFF,TGTGCCAGCAGCCCGGGACTAGAGGCCACCGGGGAGCTGTTTTTT,TRBJ2-2,TRBV7-3,TRBD2,once
CASSGRTSGSYNEQFF,TGTGCCAGCAGCGGACGGACTAGCGGCTCCTACAATGAGCAGTTCTTC,TRBJ2-1,TRBV7-9,TRBD2,.
CASSLGGSSYEQYF,TGTGCCAGTAGTCTGGGTGGGAGCTCCTACGAGCAGTACTTC,TRBJ2-7,TRBV19,.,.
CASSCRPGHRPHGYTF,TGCGCCAGCAGTTGCCGACCGGGACATAGGCCCCATGGCTACACCTTC,TRBJ1-2,TRBV10-1,.,.
CASSYQGISQMQQYF,TGTGCCAGCAGTTACCAGGGAATCAGTCAGATGCAGCAGTACTTC,TRBJ2-7,TRBV28,.,.
CASQLVGTDTQYF,TGTGCCAGTCAACTAGTAGGCACAGATACGCAGTATTTT,TRBJ2-3,TRBV6-5,.,.
CASSLAQGHTGELFF,TGCGCCAGCAGCTTGGCTCAGGGCCACACCGGGGAGCTGTTTTTT,TRBJ2-2,TRBV5-1,.,.
CASRQPGLYGYTF,TGTGCCAGCAGACAACCAGGGTTATATGGCTACACCTTC,TRBJ1-2,TRBV6-6,.,.
CASGNGGRQPQHF,TGTGCCAGCGGTAATGGGGGCAGGCAGCCCCAGCATTTT,TRBJ1-5,TRBV2,.,.
CASSLAVVGVGSYEQYF,TGCGCCAGCAGCTTGGCCGTTGTGGGAGTGGGCTCCTACGAGCAGTACTTC,TRBJ2-7,TRBV5-1,.,.
CASSGAGAGNTIYF,TGTGCCAGCAGTGGAGCAGGGGCAGGAAACACCATATATTTT,TRBJ1-3,TRBV2,.,.
CASSVNRGGTEAFF,TGTGCCAGCAGCGTGAATAGGGGAGGAACTGAAGCTTTCTTT,TRBJ1-1,TRBV9,.,.
CASSHAHRTGQWEQYF,TGCGCCAGCAGCCACGCTCACCGGACAGGGCAATGGGAGCAGTACTTC,TRBJ2-7,TRBV4-1,TRBD1,.